The 8 T cell receptor beta chains listed next were all sequenced from one sample in a study of T cell responses to AZD1222 COVID-19 vaccine. The assay was immunoSEQ multiplex PCR, and TCRdb's table has in-frame clones only and misses some. The table lists about 100,000 clones, just over 85% of them singletons, with around 1.5% in the top ten. The material was peripheral blood, obtained on day 0 of AZD1222 vaccination. These receptors all come from an adult in good health.

The chain recombines TRBV28 with TRBJ1-1, with D uncertain. V lost 6 bases and J 0 bases, leaving 8 bases between the germline ends. The CDR3 extends over 13 amino acids. Germline V CDR1 and CDR2: MDHEN, SYDVKM. CDR3: CASRVVMNTEAFF. Here the CDR3 DNA reads TGTGCCAGCAGAGTAGTCATGAACACTGAAGCTTTCTTT.

This chain links TRBV30 with TRBJ1-5; TRBD1 agrees at 9 bases. There are 14 residues in the CDR3. CDR1 GTSNPN and CDR2 SVGIG come from the germline V gene (reference sequence). The J segment lost 2 bases and the V segment lost 3 bases, leaving 2 bases of the junction unmatched. The chain's CDR3 is CAWSRDRGNQPQHF. DNA of the CDR3: TGTGCCTGGAGCCGGGACAGGGGCAATCAGCCCCAGCATTTT.

The rearrangement uses TRBV19 and TRBJ1-6; 8 nucleotides match TRBD1. Germline V CDR1 and CDR2: LNHDA, SQIVND (reference sequence). The CDR3 has 17 amino acids. V trimming: 7 bases; J trimming: 10 bases; junction bases outside the gene matches: 18. DNA for the CDR3: TGTGCCAGTAATTCCGGAACCGCGACAGGGGATGAATCACCCCTCCACTTT. Amino acid sequence: CASNSGTATGDESPLHF.

The rearrangement uses TRBV6-6 and TRBJ2-7; either TRBD1 or TRBD2 may fit D (5 bases each). Germline loops: CDR1 MNHNY, CDR2 SVGAGI (reference sequence). V lost 2 bases, J lost 2 bases, and 7 bases lay in between. The CDR3 has 13 residues. The CDR3, as DNA: TGTGCCAGCAGTTACCGGGGCCCCTACGAGCAGTACTTC. Its protein product is CASSYRGPYEQYF.

This clone was seen just once. The rearrangement uses TRBV3-1 (or the pseudogene TRBV3-2) and TRBJ2-5; D unresolved. The ends were cut back, 2 bases at V and 2 bases at J, with 12 bases in the middle. CDR1 and CDR2 (germline): LGHDT, YNNKEL (reference sequence). This CDR3 has 15 amino acids. The chain's CDR3 is CASSQRERRQETQYF. The CDR3 coding sequence is TGTGCCAGCAGCCAAAGGGAACGGAGACAAGAGACCCAGTACTTC.

The CDR3 sequence is CATSDGTRNEQFF. The CDR3 bases are TGTGCCACCAGTGATGGGACACGCAATGAGCAGTTCTTC. The chain joins TRBV24-1 to TRBJ2-1; perhaps TRBD1 as D (6 bases). This CDR3 region has 13 residues. Germline values: CDR1 KGHDR, CDR2 SFDVKD. Trimming pared 3 bases from V and 6 bases from J, leaving 8 bases between.

The chain recombines TRBV11-3 with TRBJ2-5, with D possibly TRBD1 on 6 matching bases. Germline V CDR1 and CDR2: SGHNT, YENEEA. This CDR3 contains 13 residues. The V and J ends lost 5 bases and 9 bases respectively, with 16 bases between them. CDR3 protein: CASSQGNAGAQYF. CDR3 coding DNA: TGTGCCAGCAGCCAGGGGAATGCCGGGGCCCAGTACTTC.

The chain has TRBV28 and TRBJ2-5; D might be TRBD2 (6 bases). Germline assignment: CDR1 MDHEN and CDR2 SYDVKM. The V end lost 2 bases, the J end lost 2 bases, and 9 bases lay between the germline ends. The CDR3 runs 14 residues. The CDR3 coding sequence is TGTGCCAGCAGTTTAAATGGGGGGCAAGAGACCCAGTACTTC. Translating gives CASSLNGGQETQYF.